This T cell receptor (beta chain) emerged from a study of blood T cell repertoires in COVID-19. As for the study in general: PBMCs, B-cell-depleted T cells, or T cells provided the cDNA or gDNA that made up the material.

The trim removed 1 base at V and 7 bases at J, leaving 11 bases unmatched. Per germline, CDR1 SGHRS and CDR2 YFSETQ. The CDR3 contains 17 residues. Produced via immunoSEQ multiplex PCR; TCRdb's table is partial and in-frame only. The sample contains some 100,000 clones, around 85% of which appear only once. The rearrangement links TRBV5-1 to TRBJ2-1; 10 bases match TRBD2. The source is a man in his sixties or seventies who had recovered from COVID-19. Material: peripheral blood. The CDR3 region has the DNA TGCGCCAGCAGCTTGACCCATTCTAGCGGGGGTGTTAATGAGCAGTTCTTC. Amino acid sequence: CASSLTHSSGGVNEQFF.